Each of the 20 T cell receptor beta chains below was sequenced from the same sample in a study of technical replicates of blood from a few donors. The repertoire was sequenced with immunoSEQ multiplex PCR; TCRdb's copy has only in-frame clones and lacks some. This table has 60,000 to 85,000 clones, 90% to 95% appearing once. The specimen sequenced was T cells isolated from PBMCs. These receptors originate from a human donor in good health.

The chain links TRBV9 to TRBJ2-3; TRBD2 matches 10 bases. V dropped 0 bases and J dropped 5; count of bases not matched to a gene: 9. The V gene's germline CDR1 is SGDLS and CDR2 YYNGEE. This CDR3 has 17 amino acids. The CDR3 is CASSVESSGRAIDTQYF. The CDR3 DNA follows: TGTGCCAGCAGCGTAGAATCGAGCGGGAGGGCCATAGATACGCAGTATTTT.

This rearrangement joins TRBV7-2 to TRBJ2-7, with TRBD2 identical over 11 bases. The CDR3 extends over 18 amino acids. The V and J ends lost 2 bases and 0 bases, in that order; junction bases with no gene match: 9. Germline V lookup: CDR1 SGHTA, CDR2 FQGNSA. CDR3 DNA: TGTGCCAGCAGCTTACAGGCTAGCGGGAGGACCAGCTCCTACGAGCAGTACTTC. Its translation is CASSLQASGRTSSYEQYF.

The gene calls are TRBV5-1 and TRBJ2-6; D is possibly TRBD1 (5 bases). Per germline, CDR1 SGHRS and CDR2 YFSETQ. This CDR3 spans 15 amino acids. V was shortened by 4 bases and J by 0 bases, with 8 bases between the two germline ends. CDR3 coding DNA: TGCGCCAGCAGCGTTGACAGCTCTGGGGCCAACGTCCTGACTTTC. This sequence encodes CASSVDSSGANVLTF.

This chain uses TRBV10-3 with TRBJ2-3; possible D gene TRBD1, 6 bases. V lost 3 bases and J lost 0, with 16 bases in between. Germline V gives CDR1 ENHRY, CDR2 SYGVKD. This CDR3 spans 17 amino acids. CDR3 residues: CAISDLRDTQSTDTQYF. The DNA for the CDR3 is TGTGCCATCAGTGACCTACGGGACACCCAAAGCACAGATACGCAGTATTTT.

V usage is TRBV19 and J usage is TRBJ2-1, with D perhaps matching TRBD2 (6 bases). V was shortened by 6 bases and J by 5 bases, with 17 bases between the two germline ends. The CDR3 consists of 15 residues. Germline values: CDR1 LNHDA, CDR2 SQIVND (reference sequence). The CDR3 DNA follows: TGTGCCAGTAGGGAGCTGGGGGGAACGAACAATGAGCAGTTCTTC. Translated: CASRELGGTNNEQFF.

The rearrangement uses TRBV19 and TRBJ2-1; D remains ambiguous. The CDR3 consists of 13 residues. The V gene's germline CDR1 is LNHDA and CDR2 SQIVND (reference sequence). V lost 2 bases and J 5 bases, leaving 7 bases between the germline ends. DNA for the CDR3: TGTGCCAGTAGTATATCGGGTGACAATGAGCAGTTCTTC. Protein: CASSISGDNEQFF.

The genes are TRBV11-3 and TRBJ2-1; D possibly corresponds to TRBD2 (7 bases). The CDR3 extends over 15 amino acids. Germline assignment: CDR1 SGHNT and CDR2 YENEEA. V lost 5 bases and J 6 bases, leaving 17 bases between the germline ends. CDR3 loop: CASSRRGGDRNEQFF. The CDR3 coding sequence is TGTGCCAGCAGCCGAAGGGGGGGAGATCGCAATGAGCAGTTCTTC.

This clone was detected once. CDR3 DNA sequence: TGTGCCAGCAGCTTCACTAGCGGGAGTAGCGATGAGCAGTTCTTC. This sequence encodes CASSFTSGSSDEQFF. This chain connects TRBV13 to TRBJ2-1; 11 nucleotides align to TRBD2. The CDR3 is 15 residues long. Germline V gives CDR1 PRHDT, CDR2 FYEKMQ (reference sequence). V was pared by 3 bases and J by 8 bases, with 6 bases of the junction left unmatched.

CDR3 nucleotides: TGTGCCAGCAGCGGGACAGGGCTCTACGAGCAGTACTTC. It yields the protein CASSGTGLYEQYF. The chain carries TRBV11-2 and TRBJ2-7, with 9 bases that match TRBD1. The junction had 2 bases not matched to a gene; V was cut back by 5 bases and J by 3 bases. CDR1 and CDR2 from the germline V gene are SGHAT and FQNNGV. CDR3 length equals 13 residues.

The chain couples TRBV5-1 to TRBJ2-7; 8 bases match TRBD1. CDR1 and CDR2 from the germline V gene are SGHRS and YFSETQ. The CDR3 is made up of 13 amino acids. The junction had 2 bases not matched to a gene; V was cut back by 2 bases and J by 4 bases. The CDR3: CASSLDRGYEQYF. Here the CDR3 DNA reads TGCGCCAGCAGCTTAGACAGGGGATACGAGCAGTACTTC.

The chain couples TRBV19 to TRBJ1-1; perhaps TRBD1 as D (6 bases). The germline gives CDR1 LNHDA, CDR2 SQIVND (reference sequence). V was cut by 7 bases and J by 2 bases, with 26 bases left in between. There are 18 residues in the CDR3. CDR3 in amino acids: CASMPWGPTGQRNTEAFF. CDR3 nucleotides: TGTGCCAGTATGCCGTGGGGCCCGACAGGTCAGAGAAACACTGAAGCTTTCTTT.

This chain connects TRBV30 to TRBJ2-2; no clear D gene. The CDR3 runs to 13 residues. Germline CDR1 GTSNPN, CDR2 SVGIG (reference sequence). Trimming removed 1 base at V and 6 bases at J, with 9 bases between. The CDR3 DNA is TGTGCCTGGAGTGCGGTGGTCCCCGGGGAGCTGTTTTTT. As protein: CAWSAVVPGELFF.

This chain joins TRBV27 and TRBJ2-7, with D possibly matching TRBD1 (5 bases). The V gene's germline CDR1 is MNHEY and CDR2 SMNVEV (reference sequence). The V end lost 8 bases, the J end lost 3 bases, and 8 bases lay between the germline ends. The CDR3 runs to 11 residues. The CDR3: CASGADYEQYF. The CDR3 coding sequence is TGTGCCAGCGGGGCGGACTACGAGCAGTACTTC.

This chain joins TRBV5-1 and TRBJ2-2, with D uncertain. Germline loops: CDR1 SGHRS, CDR2 YFSETQ. V lost 2 bases and J lost 6, with 5 bases in between. The CDR3 contains 12 residues. The CDR3 region has the DNA TGCGCCAGCAGCTTCGGTTCCGGGGAGCTGTTTTTT. Translated, it gives CASSFGSGELFF.

The sample holds one count of this clone. The chain carries TRBV19 and TRBJ2-7; a weak D match, TRBD1 (6 bases). The CDR3 has 14 residues. The V end was cut by 5 bases, the J end by 3 bases, with 14 bases between. Germline CDR1 is LNHDA and CDR2 is SQIVND (reference sequence). The CDR3 bases are TGTGCCAGTAGTGTATCCGACAGGAGCTACGAGCAGTACTTC. Protein: CASSVSDRSYEQYF.

This chain joins TRBV18 and TRBJ2-5; 7 bases fit TRBD1. Germline assignment: CDR1 KGHSH and CDR2 LQKENI. CDR3 length: 16 amino acids. V lost 5 bases to trimming and J lost 0 bases; unmatched junction nucleotides: 9. The CDR3 reads CASSASLTGYQETQYF. The CDR3 nucleotides read TGTGCCAGCTCAGCCTCACTGACAGGGTACCAAGAGACCCAGTACTTC.

The chain employs TRBV6-6 and TRBJ1-4; 7 nucleotides line up with TRBD1. Losses at the gene ends were 2 bases for V and 7 bases for J; bases not matched to a gene: 7. The CDR3 spans 15 residues. Germline V CDR1 and CDR2: MNHNY, SVGAGI (reference sequence). This chain's CDR3 is CASSYRGLSGEKLFF. The CDR3, as DNA: TGTGCCAGCAGTTACAGGGGGCTATCAGGTGAAAAACTGTTTTTT.

This chain joins TRBV4-1 and TRBJ2-7; 7 positions match TRBD1. The CDR3 runs to 17 residues. In germline, CDR1 is MGHRA, CDR2 YSYEKL. Trimming took 1 base from V and 3 from J; bases not matched to a gene: 12. The CDR3 DNA is TGCGCCAGCAGCCAAGGGAAAGGGTACGGGACAGTCTACGAGCAGTACTTC. Encoded protein: CASSQGKGYGTVYEQYF.

The chain employs TRBV9 and TRBJ2-7; D is ambiguous. The germline V and J ends were trimmed by 0 bases and 2 bases, with 9 bases remaining between them. CDR1 and CDR2 (germline): SGDLS, YYNGEE. There are 14 residues in the CDR3. In DNA, the CDR3 is TGTGCCAGCAGCGTAGATGGAGTCACCTACGAGCAGTACTTC. Encoded protein: CASSVDGVTYEQYF.

This clone was detected only once. This rearrangement joins TRBV6-1 to TRBJ1-1; D might be TRBD1 (6 bases). Germline loops: CDR1 MNHNS, CDR2 SASEGT. V was pared by 3 bases and J by 5 bases, with 10 bases between. CDR3 length equals 13 residues. CDR3 DNA: TGTGCCAGCAGTGAGGACAGAGGGACTGAAGCTTTCTTT. Its protein is CASSEDRGTEAFF.